The table lists the clone carrying this TCR beta chain with a few counts. The record originates from a study of blood T cell repertoires in COVID-19. TCRdb keeps only in-frame clones here, not all; method: immunoSEQ multiplex PCR. Found here are hundreds of thousands of clones, around nine tenths of them singletons; the top ten hold roughly 1.3%. Germline V lookup: CDR1 LGHNA, CDR2 YNFKEQ. V shed 0 bases, J shed 1 base, and the junction held 3 bases outside the gene matches. CDR3 length equals 16 residues. The clonotype comes from a man between 65 and 85 years old with acute or convalescent COVID-19. The rearrangement links TRBV4-2 to TRBJ1-3; TRBD1 matches 7 bases. Sequenced input: peripheral blood. The CDR3: CASSQDGTASGNTIYF. In DNA, the CDR3 is TGTGCCAGCAGCCAAGATGGGACAGCTTCTGGAAACACCATATATTTT.